The 20 T cell receptor beta chains presented below share a single source sample, sequenced in a study of T cells in Graves' hyperthyroidism and ophthalmopathy. There were TCR beta CDR3 regions amplified from RNA transcripts. During a first-round RT-PCR of the TCR CDR3, the HTBI primer set was used. TCRdb called the multiplex PCR reads again in MiXCR, with one record for every CDR3 protein. Of about 400,000 distinct CDR3 sequences in the sample, approximately 14% were seen once. The sequenced material came from blood. Receptors originate from a young woman with Graves' hyperthyroidism.

This clonotype was observed a handful of times. The J gene is TRBJ2-2, the V gene TRBV5-1; 11 bases map to TRBD2. The CDR3 covers 15 residues. V gave up 1 base and J gave up 4 bases; unmatched junction bases: 0. Germline V gives CDR1 SGHRS, CDR2 YFSETQ. The CDR3 here is CASSLTSGGTGELFF. The CDR3 DNA is TGCGCCAGCAGCTTGACTAGCGGGGGCACCGGGGAGCTGTTTTTT.

This clonotype turned up a few times. It may be a read error: a sequence one base away is much more abundant. The chain combines TRBV20-1 with TRBJ1-5; D is uncertain. Trimming removed 4 bases from V and 5 bases from J, with 12 bases in between. Looked up from germline, CDR1 is DFQATT and CDR2 is SNEGSKA (reference sequence). The CDR3 is 13 amino acids. CDR3 protein: CSANGQSDQPQHF. The CDR3 bases are TGCAGTGCTAATGGGCAAAGCGATCAGCCCCAGCATTTT.

This clonotype was seen a handful of times. The chain links TRBV19 to TRBJ1-4, with D possibly matching TRBD1 (5 bases). The CDR3 extends over 15 amino acids. V was shortened by 7 bases and J by 4 bases, with 16 bases between the two germline ends. Per germline, CDR1 LNHDA and CDR2 SQIVND (reference sequence). The CDR3 DNA sequence: TGTGCCAGTACCGGATACCCGGGACTTAATGAAAAACTGTTTTTT. It codes for CASTGYPGLNEKLFF.

The table lists this clonotype with many counts. The J gene is TRBJ2-3, the V gene TRBV6-1; 12 nucleotides agree with TRBD2. Germline trimming cut 2 bases from V and 4 bases from J; bases unmatched to any gene: 1. The V gene's germline CDR1 is MNHNS and CDR2 SASEGT. There are 15 residues in the CDR3. CDR3 protein: CASSETSGGSDTQYF. The CDR3 DNA reads as TGTGCCAGCAGTGAAACTAGCGGGGGGTCAGATACGCAGTATTTT.

This clonotype was detected ten times or more. The chain uses TRBV28 and TRBJ2-1; 8 bases agree with TRBD2. Germline CDR1 MDHEN, CDR2 SYDVKM. Unmatched junction bases numbered 7, after V lost 6 bases and J lost 0 bases. The CDR3 extends over 16 amino acids. Here the CDR3 reads CASSSLAASSYNEQFF. CDR3 coding DNA: TGTGCCAGCAGCTCACTAGCGGCTAGCTCCTACAATGAGCAGTTCTTC.

This clonotype was seen many times. The chain has TRBV18 and TRBJ1-6, with 9 bases identical to TRBD1. V was pared by 0 bases and J by 6 bases, with 6 bases of the junction left unmatched. Germline-derived CDR1 and CDR2 are KGHSH and LQKENI. This CDR3 has 17 amino acids. The CDR3 region has the DNA TGTGCCAGCTCACCACCGATCGGGGACAGGGTTAATTCACCCCTCCACTTT. This translates into CASSPPIGDRVNSPLHF.

A word on this clonotype: This sequence may be a read error, since a much larger clone differs from it by one base. The gene calls are TRBV29-1 and TRBJ2-3; 11 nucleotides match TRBD1. The germline V gene encodes CDR1 SQVTM and CDR2 ANQGSEA. CDR3 length: 15 residues. In DNA, the CDR3 is TGCGGCGTTACCGGGACAGGGGGAATCACAGATACGCAGTATTTT. Its protein is CGVTGTGGITDTQYF.

Ten or more counts support this clonotype. The chain has TRBV3-1 and TRBJ2-7; D possibly corresponds to TRBD1 (6 bases). Germline values: CDR1 LGHDT, CDR2 YNNKEL (reference sequence). V lost 4 bases, J lost 6 bases, and 13 bases lay in between. This CDR3 region has 13 residues. The CDR3 reads CASSPTGSAEQYF. CDR3 nucleotide sequence: TGTGCCAGCAGCCCTACAGGGTCGGCCGAGCAGTACTTC.

The chain links TRBV19 to TRBJ1-2, with D possibly matching TRBD1 (6 bases). The CDR3 is 11 residues long. CDR1 and CDR2 (germline): LNHDA, SQIVND (reference sequence). The germline V and J ends were trimmed by 6 bases and 8 bases, with 10 bases remaining between them. The CDR3 loop reads CASSRTGGYTF. As DNA, the CDR3 is TGTGCCAGTAGCCGAACAGGGGGCTACACCTTC.

This clonotype was seen at least ten times. The chain combines TRBV6-5 with TRBJ1-3; D gene uncertain. The CDR3 covers 17 residues. Germline-derived CDR1 and CDR2 are MNHEY and SVGAGI. The ends were cut back, 0 bases at V and 0 bases at J, with 12 bases in the middle. The CDR3 reads CASSYSRASGSGNTIYF. CDR3 DNA: TGTGCCAGCAGTTACTCGAGGGCCAGCGGCTCTGGAAACACCATATATTTT.

This clonotype has only a few counts. The chain joins TRBV27 to TRBJ2-7; 13 bases map to TRBD2. The CDR3 sequence is 15 residues long. Trimming took 5 bases from V and 5 from J; bases not matched to a gene: 6. Looked up from germline, CDR1 is MNHEY and CDR2 is SMNVEV (reference sequence). The CDR3 DNA sequence: TGTGCCAGCAGTCCAACTAGCGGGGGGGAGAACGAGCAGTACTTC. Amino acid sequence: CASSPTSGGENEQYF.

This clonotype was observed many times. The rearrangement uses TRBV18 and TRBJ1-1, with D tentatively TRBD1 (6 bases). Germline CDR1 KGHSH, CDR2 LQKENI. V dropped 5 bases and J dropped 8 bases, with 15 bases sitting between them. The CDR3 extends over 13 amino acids. The CDR3 loop is CASSSTGLTEAFF. CDR3 coding DNA: TGTGCCAGCTCATCCACAGGGTTGACCGAAGCTTTCTTT.

This rearrangement joins TRBV7-3 to TRBJ1-2; the match to TRBD1 covers 12 bases. Germline assignment: CDR1 SGHTA and CDR2 FQGTGA. The trim removed 2 bases at V and 2 bases at J, leaving 3 bases unmatched. CDR3 length equals 16 residues. This CDR3 is CASSLVGTGGNYGYTF. Written as DNA, the CDR3 is TGTGCCAGCAGCTTAGTCGGGACAGGGGGCAACTATGGCTACACCTTC.

The V call is TRBV18, the J call TRBJ2-6; D gene uncertain. Germline-derived CDR1 and CDR2 are KGHSH and LQKENI. The CDR3 has 15 residues. The germline V and J ends were trimmed by 5 bases and 0 bases, with 8 bases remaining between them. The CDR3 region has the DNA TGTGCCAGCTCAGCAGCCCCCTCTGGGGCCAACGTCCTGACTTTC. As protein: CASSAAPSGANVLTF.

The rearrangement links TRBV6-2 or TRBV6-3 to TRBJ2-3; 14 nucleotides line up with TRBD2. Germline assignment: CDR1 MNHEY and CDR2 SVGEGT. J was trimmed by 7 bases and V by 5 bases; bases with no gene match: 11. This CDR3 comprises 17 residues. Here the CDR3 DNA reads TGTGCCAGCAGTCCACAGACTAGCGGGGGGGCTTTGTATACGCAGTATTTT. It codes for CASSPQTSGGALYTQYF.

This clonotype has only a few counts. This chain connects TRBV18 to TRBJ2-1; D is perhaps TRBD2 (6 bases). Germline CDR1 is KGHSH and CDR2 is LQKENI. Trimming removed 5 bases at V and 0 bases at J, with 11 bases between. This CDR3 contains 15 residues. The CDR3 loop is CASSSSVGSYNEQFF. In DNA form, the CDR3 reads TGTGCCAGCTCATCTAGCGTCGGCTCCTACAATGAGCAGTTCTTC.

In this sample, this clonotype turned up many times. The chain recombines TRBV6-1 with TRBJ2-1; 11 nucleotides align to TRBD2. V was clipped by 8 bases and J by 6 bases; unmatched bases: 12. The germline CDR1 and CDR2 sequences are MNHNS and SASEGT. The CDR3 is made up of 16 amino acids. The CDR3 region has the DNA TGTGCCAGCTACCGGCTATGGGGACTAGCGGTCAATGAGCAGTTCTTC. It specifies CASYRLWGLAVNEQFF.

This chain joins TRBV7-9 and TRBJ2-5; 10 nucleotides agree with TRBD2. This CDR3 is 16 amino acids long. Per germline, CDR1 SEHNR and CDR2 FQNEAQ (reference sequence). The trim removed 3 bases at V and 2 bases at J, leaving 6 bases unmatched. CDR3 bases: TGTGCCAGCAGCTTCGGACTAGCGGCAGTACAAGAGACCCAGTACTTC. It is translated as CASSFGLAAVQETQYF.

This clonotype was seen at least ten times. The rearrangement uses TRBV19 and TRBJ1-1, with D hard to call. The CDR3 runs 14 residues. Germline CDR1 and CDR2: LNHDA and SQIVND (reference sequence). Trimming took off 3 bases at V and 0 bases at J, with 8 bases between the two ends. CDR3 region: CASSMFALNTEAFF. CDR3 sequence (DNA): TGTGCCAGTAGTATGTTCGCTTTGAACACTGAAGCTTTCTTT.

The chain links TRBV20-1 to TRBJ1-6, with 9 bases aligning to TRBD1. J was trimmed by 10 bases and V by 0 bases; bases with no gene match: 22. Germline V gene lookup returns CDR1 DFQATT and CDR2 SNEGSKA (reference sequence). This CDR3 is 20 amino acids long. This CDR3 reads CSARDFSGKQGARAASPLHF. Written as DNA, the CDR3 is TGCAGTGCTAGAGACTTCTCGGGGAAACAGGGGGCCCGGGCGGCATCACCCCTCCACTTT.